This entry lists 25 T cell receptor beta chains sequenced from one sample in a study of blood T cell repertoires in COVID-19. Profiled with immunoSEQ multiplex PCR; TCRdb holds only in-frame clones, not every one. The sample records nearly 400,000 clones, 89% being singletons. The sequenced sample was PBMCs or T cells enriched from blood (not recorded which). Receptor source: a woman under 40 who had recovered from COVID-19.

In DNA form, the CDR3 reads TGTGCCAGCAGCCAACAGGGCGGGAGATCTGAAAAACTGTTTTTT. It codes for CASSQQGGRSEKLFF. J is TRBJ1-4 and V is TRBV7-9; weak D call: TRBD1 (6 bases). This CDR3 is 15 amino acids long. In germline, CDR1 is SEHNR, CDR2 FQNEAQ (reference sequence). The ends were cut back, 5 bases at V and 7 bases at J, with 17 bases in the middle.

The chain employs TRBV21-1 and TRBJ1-1. TRBV21-1 is labeled a pseudogene. CDR3 length equals 18 residues. The CDR3: CASSNRESCEGGDTEAFF. CDR3 in DNA: TGTGCCAGCAGCAACCGTGAGTCCTGTGAGGGGGGGGACACTGAAGCTTTCTTT.

About this clone: This same CDR3 is encoded by further DNA sequences in the sample. The CDR3 protein is CASSIGLNTGELFF. In nucleotides, the CDR3 is TGTGCCAGTAGTATAGGGCTCAACACCGGGGAGCTGTTTTTT. The chain is built from TRBV19 and TRBJ2-2, with D unresolved. Per the germline V gene, CDR1 is LNHDA and CDR2 is SQIVND (reference sequence). V was pared by 1 base and J by 2 bases, with 5 bases between. The CDR3 spans 14 residues.

The V and J genes are TRBV10-3 and TRBJ1-2; TRBD1 matches 8 bases. The CDR3 is 15 amino acids. V lost 3 bases to trimming and J lost 7 bases; unmatched junction nucleotides: 10. CDR1 and CDR2 from the germline V gene are ENHRY and SYGVKD. Here the CDR3 reads CAISELTGGSSGYTF. CDR3 DNA: TGTGCCATCAGTGAATTAACAGGGGGTTCCTCTGGCTACACCTTC.

This rearrangement joins TRBV9 to TRBJ2-7; a weak D match, TRBD2 (6 bases). The CDR3 length is 14 residues. The germline CDR1 and CDR2 sequences are SGDLS and YYNGEE. The V gene lost 0 bases and the J gene lost 3 bases, with 10 bases spanning the gap. CDR3: CASSVVGGSYEQYF. The CDR3, as DNA: TGTGCCAGCAGCGTAGTTGGGGGGAGCTACGAGCAGTACTTC.

The chain has TRBV11-2 and TRBJ2-7, with 7 nucleotides matching TRBD2. The CDR3 sequence is 14 residues long. The germline CDR1 and CDR2 sequences are SGHAT and FQNNGV. With V trimmed by 3 bases and J by 0 bases, 2 bases remained unmatched. This CDR3 is CASSLGGNSYEQYF. In DNA, the CDR3 is TGTGCCAGCAGCTTGGGGGGGAACTCCTACGAGCAGTACTTC.

There are many counts of this clone. V usage is TRBV28 and J usage is TRBJ1-3, with 10 bases matching TRBD1. V lost 4 bases, J lost 11 bases, and 5 bases stayed unmatched. The germline CDR1 and CDR2 sequences are MDHEN and SYDVKM. There are 13 residues in the CDR3. Written as DNA, the CDR3 is TGTGCCAGCAGTTGGACAGGGGGGTTGGCCATATATTTT. This sequence encodes CASSWTGGLAIYF.

The rearrangement links TRBV13 to TRBJ2-7; D not resolved. Trimming pared 5 bases from V and 6 bases from J, leaving 17 bases between. Looked up from germline, CDR1 is PRHDT and CDR2 is FYEKMQ (reference sequence). The CDR3 extends over 14 amino acids. DNA of the CDR3: TGTGCCAGCAGCCCCCTCGCCCGAGGAGTCGAGCAGTACTTC. Translating it yields CASSPLARGVEQYF.

The rearrangement links TRBV19 to TRBJ1-2; unclear D gene. CDR1 and CDR2 from the germline V gene are LNHDA and SQIVND (reference sequence). The CDR3 extends over 15 amino acids. With 0 bases removed from V and 4 bases from J, the gap between germline ends came to 12 bases. The DNA of the CDR3 is TGTGCCAGTAGTATAGATCTCGGCAGCGTCTATGGCTACACCTTC. Its protein is CASSIDLGSVYGYTF.

The chain links TRBV7-9 to TRBJ2-7; unclear D gene. CDR1 is SEHNR and CDR2 is FQNEAQ in the germline V gene (reference sequence). The V end was cut by 3 bases, the J end by 5 bases, with 8 bases between. There are 12 residues in the CDR3. The CDR3 sequence: CASSFGPDEQYF. For the CDR3, the DNA is TGTGCCAGCAGCTTTGGGCCAGACGAGCAGTACTTC.

The gene calls are TRBV11-2 and TRBJ1-2, with TRBD1 matching 12 bases. J lost 7 bases, V lost 5 bases, and 5 bases had no gene match. The V gene's germline CDR1 is SGHAT and CDR2 FQNNGV. This CDR3 spans 14 amino acids. The CDR3 reads CASSGGQGAGGYTF. The CDR3 DNA sequence: TGTGCCAGCAGCGGGGGACAGGGGGCTGGTGGCTACACCTTC.

The genes are TRBV12-5 and TRBJ1-2; possibly TRBD1 for D (5 bases). The CDR3 sequence is 17 residues long. Per the germline V gene, CDR1 is LGHNT and CDR2 is FRNRAP. Trimming left V 0 bases short and J 1 base short, with 15 bases between. The CDR3 sequence is CASGLVLGGASNYGYTF. The CDR3 DNA is TGTGCTAGTGGTTTGGTTCTCGGCGGGGCGAGTAACTATGGCTACACCTTC.

The genes are TRBV6-2 or TRBV6-3 and TRBJ1-1; D gene uncertain. V was clipped by 0 bases and J by 1 base, with 6 bases between them. This CDR3 contains 14 residues. The germline V gene has CDR1 MNHEY and CDR2 SVGEGT. The CDR3 region is CASSYSTGNTEAFF. CDR3 DNA sequence: TGTGCCAGCAGTTACTCTACCGGGAACACTGAAGCTTTCTTT.

The rearrangement joins TRBV5-1 to TRBJ2-5, with TRBD2 as a possible D gene (5 bases). Germline CDR1 and CDR2: SGHRS and YFSETQ. The ends were cut back, 4 bases at V and 3 bases at J, with 13 bases in the middle. The CDR3 spans 14 residues. The CDR3 sequence is CASSAGGAEETQYF. DNA of the CDR3: TGCGCCAGCAGCGCCGGTGGAGCGGAAGAGACCCAGTACTTC.

V gene TRBV19 combines with J gene TRBJ1-1; 10 nucleotides match TRBD1. CDR1 is LNHDA and CDR2 is SQIVND in the germline V gene (reference sequence). The junction had 4 bases not matched to a gene; V was cut back by 3 bases and J by 6 bases. The CDR3 loop spans 14 amino acids. The CDR3 region has the DNA TGTGCCAGTAGTATCCGACAGGGGGCAGCTGAAGCTTTCTTT. Translation gives CASSIRQGAAEAFF.

The rearrangement uses TRBV5-4 and TRBJ1-1; D is undetermined. V shed 0 bases and J shed 6 bases, with 9 bases lying between them. The CDR3 length is 13 residues. CDR1 and CDR2 (germline): SGHNT, YYREEE (reference sequence). CDR3 sequence reads: CASSLASSPEAFF. For the CDR3, the DNA is TGTGCCAGCAGCTTGGCGTCCTCTCCTGAAGCTTTCTTT.

The chain links TRBV28 to TRBJ1-2, with D possibly matching TRBD1 (5 bases). The CDR3 sequence is 12 residues long. CDR1 and CDR2 (germline): MDHEN, SYDVKM. The V and J ends lost 10 bases and 4 bases respectively, with 13 bases between them. CDR3 in amino acids: CATLTGGYGYTF. The CDR3 nucleotides are TGTGCCACCTTGACGGGGGGCTATGGCTACACCTTC.

There are a few counts of this clone. The gene calls are TRBV3-1 (or the pseudogene TRBV3-2) and TRBJ1-6; TRBD1 aligns across 7 bases. Germline trimming cut 6 bases from V and 9 bases from J; bases unmatched to any gene: 8. CDR3 length: 14 amino acids. From germline, CDR1 is LGHDT and CDR2 YNNKEL (reference sequence). The CDR3 spells CASRLQGVASPLHF. Written as DNA, the CDR3 is TGTGCCAGCAGACTCCAGGGGGTTGCTTCACCCCTCCACTTT.

The gene calls are TRBV20-1 and TRBJ2-3, with 9 positions matching TRBD2. Trimming took 3 bases from V and 2 from J; bases not matched to a gene: 6. Per germline, CDR1 DFQATT and CDR2 SNEGSKA (reference sequence). The CDR3 totals 15 residues. CDR3 residues: CSASTLAGYTDTQYF. In nucleotides, the CDR3 is TGCAGTGCTAGTACACTAGCGGGCTACACAGATACGCAGTATTTT.

The CDR3 is CASSLVVGASSYNEQFF. In nucleotides, the CDR3 is TGCGCCAGCAGCTTGGTTGTGGGGGCGAGCTCCTACAATGAGCAGTTCTTC. J is TRBJ2-1 and V is TRBV5-1; D perhaps matches TRBD1 (6 bases). From germline, CDR1 is SGHRS and CDR2 YFSETQ. This CDR3 comprises 17 residues. Between the trimmed V and J ends, which lost 0 bases and 0 bases, there was a span of 13 bases.

The chain uses TRBV7-3 and TRBJ1-3; TRBD1 matches 9 bases. The CDR3 is made up of 15 amino acids. Germline V gene sequence: CDR1 SGHTA, CDR2 FQGTGA. V shed 5 bases and J 5 bases; nucleotides not matched to a gene: 7. The CDR3: CASSPGTGRRNTIYF. The CDR3 DNA is TGTGCCAGCAGCCCTGGGACAGGGCGCCGAAACACCATATATTTT.

V is TRBV18 and J is TRBJ1-6; 8 bases map to TRBD1. With 9 bases clipped from V and 6 bases from J, the junction kept 7 bases outside the gene matches. Germline assignment: CDR1 KGHSH and CDR2 LQKENI. CDR3 length: 14 amino acids. The CDR3 coding sequence is TGTGCCAGTACCTCAGGGGGCAGTAATTCACCCCTCCACTTT. Encoded protein: CASTSGGSNSPLHF. Complete variable domain (other parts from reference TRBV18 and TRBJ1-6): NAGVMQNPRHLVRRRGQEARLRCSPMKGHSHVYWYRQLPEEGLKFMVYLQKENIIDESGMPKERFSAEFPKEGPSILRIQQVVRGDSAAYFCASTSGGSNSPLHFGNGTRLTVT.

V is TRBV5-1 and J is TRBJ2-3; TRBD2 might be the D (6 bases). This CDR3 region has 14 residues. Germline V CDR1 and CDR2: SGHRS, YFSETQ. Trimming shortened V by 0 bases and J by 4 bases, and 9 bases separated the two germline ends. The CDR3: CASSLEGDSDTQYF. CDR3 DNA sequence: TGCGCCAGCAGCTTGGAAGGGGACTCAGATACGCAGTATTTT.

V is TRBV6-1 and J is TRBJ2-3; TRBD1 matches 7 bases. The CDR3 totals 18 residues. Germline CDR1 MNHNS, CDR2 SASEGT. With 0 bases clipped from V and 2 bases from J, the junction kept 11 bases outside the gene matches. The CDR3 loop reads CASSEALSRGRATDTQYF. The CDR3 bases are TGTGCCAGCAGTGAAGCGCTAAGTAGGGGGCGAGCCACAGATACGCAGTATTTT.

The chain is built from TRBV19 and TRBJ2-2; 12 bases align to TRBD2. CDR3 size: 15 residues. The germline gives CDR1 LNHDA, CDR2 SQIVND (reference sequence). V trimming: 11 bases; J trimming: 0 bases; junction bases outside the gene matches: 4. CDR3 residues: CAARTSGANTGELFF. CDR3 sequence (DNA): TGTGCCGCCCGGACTAGCGGGGCGAACACCGGGGAGCTGTTTTTT.